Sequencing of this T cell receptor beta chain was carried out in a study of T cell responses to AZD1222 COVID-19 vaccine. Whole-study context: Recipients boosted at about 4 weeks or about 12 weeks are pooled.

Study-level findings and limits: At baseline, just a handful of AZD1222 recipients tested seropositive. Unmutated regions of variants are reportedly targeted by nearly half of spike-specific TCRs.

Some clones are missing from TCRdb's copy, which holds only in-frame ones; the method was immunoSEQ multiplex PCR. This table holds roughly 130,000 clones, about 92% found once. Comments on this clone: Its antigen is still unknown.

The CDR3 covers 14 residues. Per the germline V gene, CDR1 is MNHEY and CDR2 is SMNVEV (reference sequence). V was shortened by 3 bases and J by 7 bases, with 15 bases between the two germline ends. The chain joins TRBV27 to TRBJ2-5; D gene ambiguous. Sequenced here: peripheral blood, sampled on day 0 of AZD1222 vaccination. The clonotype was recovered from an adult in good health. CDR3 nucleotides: TGTGCCAGCAGTTTGAGGCCCAGCTTAGGGACCCAGTACTTC. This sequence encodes CASSLRPSLGTQYF.